The source of this T cell receptor beta chain is a study of response to subunit inactivated influenza vaccine. TCRdb reprocessed the RT-PCR reads via MiXCR and lists one record per CDR3 protein. The sample holds roughly 500,000 distinct CDR3 sequences, approximately 22% seen once. V shed 1 base and J 6 bases; nucleotides not matched to a gene: 4. CDR3 length equals 16 residues. Germline V gene sequence: CDR1 SGHTA, CDR2 FQGNSA. This sample was also put to use in a study of T cells expressing NK-cell markers. In that study: UMI-tagged 5'RACE template switching yielded the TCR beta cDNA. Nothing established the HCMV specificity of expanded NKG2C+ T cell clones.

The V call is TRBV7-2, the J call TRBJ1-6, with TRBD1 matching 9 bases. The sample here was CD4+ T cells sorted from PBMCs, taken about 11 days after vaccination. The receptor was isolated from a man aged 45-60 years who received an inactivated influenza vaccine. In DNA form, the CDR3 reads TGTGCCAGCAGCTTAGGTGGGACAGGGACTAATTCACCCCTCCACTTT. This translates into CASSLGGTGTNSPLHF.